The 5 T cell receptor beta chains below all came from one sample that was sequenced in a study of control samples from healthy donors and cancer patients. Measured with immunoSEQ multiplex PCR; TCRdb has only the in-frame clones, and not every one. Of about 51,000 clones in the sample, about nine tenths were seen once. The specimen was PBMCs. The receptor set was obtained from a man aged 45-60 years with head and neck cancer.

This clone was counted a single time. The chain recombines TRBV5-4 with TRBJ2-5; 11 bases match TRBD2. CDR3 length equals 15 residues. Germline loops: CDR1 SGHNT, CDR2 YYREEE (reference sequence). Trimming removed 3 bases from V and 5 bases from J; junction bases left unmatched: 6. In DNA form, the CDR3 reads TGTGCCAGCAGCTCCACTAGCGGGGGACTGGAGACCCAGTACTTC. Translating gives CASSSTSGGLETQYF.

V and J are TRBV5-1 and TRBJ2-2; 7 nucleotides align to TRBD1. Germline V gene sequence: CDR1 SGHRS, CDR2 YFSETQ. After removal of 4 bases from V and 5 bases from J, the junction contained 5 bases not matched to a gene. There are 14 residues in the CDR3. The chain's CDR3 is CASSPAGGTGELFF. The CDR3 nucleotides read TGCGCCAGCAGCCCGGCAGGGGGTACCGGGGAGCTGTTTTTT.

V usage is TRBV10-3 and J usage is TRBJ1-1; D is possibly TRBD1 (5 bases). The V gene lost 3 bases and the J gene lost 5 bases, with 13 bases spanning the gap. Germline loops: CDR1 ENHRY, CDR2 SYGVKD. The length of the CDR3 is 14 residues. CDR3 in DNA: TGTGCCATCAGTGATGGGGGGGGGAGGACTGAAGCTTTCTTT. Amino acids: CAISDGGGRTEAFF.

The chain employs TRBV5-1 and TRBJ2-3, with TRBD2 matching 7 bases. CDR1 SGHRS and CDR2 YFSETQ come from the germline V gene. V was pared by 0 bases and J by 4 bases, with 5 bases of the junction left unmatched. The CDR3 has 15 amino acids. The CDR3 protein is CASSLAGGYADTQYF. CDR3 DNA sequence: TGCGCCAGCAGCTTGGCGGGAGGTTACGCAGATACGCAGTATTTT.

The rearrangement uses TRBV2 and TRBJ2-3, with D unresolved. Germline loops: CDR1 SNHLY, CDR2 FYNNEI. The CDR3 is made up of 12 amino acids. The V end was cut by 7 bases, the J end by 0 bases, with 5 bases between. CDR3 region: CASTGSTDTQYF. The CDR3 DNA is TGTGCCAGCACGGGTAGCACAGATACGCAGTATTTT.